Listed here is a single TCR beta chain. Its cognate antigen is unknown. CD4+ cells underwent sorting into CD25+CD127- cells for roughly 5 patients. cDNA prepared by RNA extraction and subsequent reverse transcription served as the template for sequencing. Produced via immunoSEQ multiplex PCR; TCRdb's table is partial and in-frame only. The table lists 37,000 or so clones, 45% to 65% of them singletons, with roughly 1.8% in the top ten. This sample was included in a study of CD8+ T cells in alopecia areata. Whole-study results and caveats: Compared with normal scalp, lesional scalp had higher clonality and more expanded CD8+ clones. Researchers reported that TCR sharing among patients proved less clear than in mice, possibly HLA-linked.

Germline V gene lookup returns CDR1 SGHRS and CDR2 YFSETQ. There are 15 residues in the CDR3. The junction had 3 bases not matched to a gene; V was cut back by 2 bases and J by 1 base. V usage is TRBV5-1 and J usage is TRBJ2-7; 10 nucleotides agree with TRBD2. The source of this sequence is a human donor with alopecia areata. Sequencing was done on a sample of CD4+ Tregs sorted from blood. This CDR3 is CASSLTSGVSYEQYF. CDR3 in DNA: TGCGCCAGCAGCTTAACTAGCGGGGTTTCCTACGAGCAGTACTTC.